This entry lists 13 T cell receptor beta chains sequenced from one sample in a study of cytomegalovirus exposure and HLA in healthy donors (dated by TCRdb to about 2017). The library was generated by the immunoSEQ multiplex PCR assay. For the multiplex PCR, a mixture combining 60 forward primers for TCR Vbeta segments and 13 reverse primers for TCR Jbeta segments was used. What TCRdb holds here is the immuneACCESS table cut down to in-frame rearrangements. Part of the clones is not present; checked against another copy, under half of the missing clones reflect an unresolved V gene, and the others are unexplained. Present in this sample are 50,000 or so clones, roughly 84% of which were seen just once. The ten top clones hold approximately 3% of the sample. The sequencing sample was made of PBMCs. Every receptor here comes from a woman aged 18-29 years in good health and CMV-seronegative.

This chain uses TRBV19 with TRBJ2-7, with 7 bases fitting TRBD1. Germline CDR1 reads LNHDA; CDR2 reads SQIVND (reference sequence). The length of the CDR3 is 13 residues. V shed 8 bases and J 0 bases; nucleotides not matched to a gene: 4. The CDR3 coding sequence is TGTGCCAGTCAGGGGGATAGCTCCTACGAGCAGTACTTC. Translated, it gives CASQGDSSYEQYF.

The CDR3 DNA is TGTGCCATCAGGGGGGCTGAGGGCCTAGCCGGAACCGGGGAGCTGTTTTTT. Translating it yields CAIRGAEGLAGTGELFF. The chain joins TRBV10-3 to TRBJ2-2; D is possibly TRBD1 (6 bases). The CDR3 sequence is 17 residues long. The ends were cut back, 6 bases at V and 5 bases at J, with 22 bases in the middle. From germline, CDR1 is ENHRY and CDR2 SYGVKD.

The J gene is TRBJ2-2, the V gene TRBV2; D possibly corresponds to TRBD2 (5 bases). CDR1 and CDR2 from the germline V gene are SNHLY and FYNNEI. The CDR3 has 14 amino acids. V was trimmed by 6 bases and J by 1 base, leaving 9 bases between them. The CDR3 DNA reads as TGTGCCAGCAGGGGGAGTGTGAACACCGGGGAGCTGTTTTTT. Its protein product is CASRGSVNTGELFF.

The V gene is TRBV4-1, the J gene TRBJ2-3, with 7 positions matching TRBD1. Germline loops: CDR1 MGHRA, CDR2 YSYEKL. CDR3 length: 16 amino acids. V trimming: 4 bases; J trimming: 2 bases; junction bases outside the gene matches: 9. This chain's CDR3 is CASSPSAGGYTDTQYF. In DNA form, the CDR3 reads TGCGCCAGCAGCCCATCGGCAGGGGGTTACACAGATACGCAGTATTTT.

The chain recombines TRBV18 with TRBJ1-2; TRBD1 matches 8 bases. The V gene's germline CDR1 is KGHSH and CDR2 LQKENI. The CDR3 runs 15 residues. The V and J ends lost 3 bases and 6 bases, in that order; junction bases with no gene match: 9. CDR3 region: CASSPREGQGDGYTF. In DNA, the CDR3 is TGTGCCAGCTCACCCCGAGAAGGACAGGGTGATGGCTACACCTTC.

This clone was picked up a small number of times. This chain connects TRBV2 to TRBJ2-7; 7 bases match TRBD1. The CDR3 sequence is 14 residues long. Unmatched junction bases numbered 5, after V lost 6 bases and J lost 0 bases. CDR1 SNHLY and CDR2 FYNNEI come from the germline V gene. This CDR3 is CASRGTVNSYEQYF. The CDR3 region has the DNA TGTGCCAGCAGGGGGACAGTCAACTCCTACGAGCAGTACTTC.

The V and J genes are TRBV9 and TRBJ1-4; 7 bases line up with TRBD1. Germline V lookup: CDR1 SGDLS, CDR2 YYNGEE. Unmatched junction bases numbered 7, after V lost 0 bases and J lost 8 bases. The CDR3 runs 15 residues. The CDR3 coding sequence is TGTGCCAGCAGCGTAGGGCACGGGACAGCCGAAAAACTGTTTTTT. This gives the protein CASSVGHGTAEKLFF. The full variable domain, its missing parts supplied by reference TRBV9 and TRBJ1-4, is DSGVTQTPKHLITATGQRVTLRCSPRSGDLSVYWYQQSLDQGLQFLIQYYNGEERAKGNILERFSAQQFPDLHSELNLSSLELGDSALYFCASSVGHGTAEKLFFGSGTQLSVL.

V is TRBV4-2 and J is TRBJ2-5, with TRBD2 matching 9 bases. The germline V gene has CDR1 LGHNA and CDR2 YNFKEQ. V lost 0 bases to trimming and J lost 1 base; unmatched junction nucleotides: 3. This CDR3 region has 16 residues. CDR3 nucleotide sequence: TGTGCCAGCAGCCAAGAAACTAGCGGGCTCCAAGAGACCCAGTACTTC. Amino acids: CASSQETSGLQETQYF.

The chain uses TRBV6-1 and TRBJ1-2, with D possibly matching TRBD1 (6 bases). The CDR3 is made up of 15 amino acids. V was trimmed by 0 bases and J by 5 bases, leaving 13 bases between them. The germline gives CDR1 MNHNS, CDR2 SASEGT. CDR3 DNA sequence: TGTGCCAGCAGTGAAGCGGCAGGGGAAGGATATGGCTACACCTTC. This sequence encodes CASSEAAGEGYGYTF.

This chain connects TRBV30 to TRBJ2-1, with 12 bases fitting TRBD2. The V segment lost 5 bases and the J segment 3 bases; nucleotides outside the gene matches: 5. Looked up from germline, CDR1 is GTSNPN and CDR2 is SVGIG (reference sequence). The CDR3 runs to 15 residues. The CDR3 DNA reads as TGTGCCTGGGCCCCTAGCGGGAGGGACTACAATGAGCAGTTCTTC. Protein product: CAWAPSGRDYNEQFF.

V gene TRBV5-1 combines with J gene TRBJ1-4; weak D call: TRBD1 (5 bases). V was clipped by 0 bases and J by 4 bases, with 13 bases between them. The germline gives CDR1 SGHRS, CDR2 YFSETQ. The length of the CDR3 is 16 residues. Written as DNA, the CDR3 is TGCGCCAGCAGCTTGGGGGGCGGTATCCTTAATGAAAAACTGTTTTTT. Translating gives CASSLGGGILNEKLFF.

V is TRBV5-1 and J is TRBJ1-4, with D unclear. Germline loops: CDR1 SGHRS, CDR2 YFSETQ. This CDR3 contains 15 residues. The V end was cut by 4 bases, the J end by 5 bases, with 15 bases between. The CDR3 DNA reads TGCGCCAGCAGCCCTGGTTCAGTTCCGAATGAAAAACTGTTTTTT. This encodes CASSPGSVPNEKLFF.

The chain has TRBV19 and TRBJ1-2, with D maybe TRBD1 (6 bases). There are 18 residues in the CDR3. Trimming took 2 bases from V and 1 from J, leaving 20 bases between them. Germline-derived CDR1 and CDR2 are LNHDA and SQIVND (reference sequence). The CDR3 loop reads CASSINGFRDNDNYGYTF. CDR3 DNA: TGTGCCAGTAGTATAAACGGATTTAGGGACAACGATAACTATGGCTACACCTTC.